Sequencing of this TCR beta chain was carried out in a study of cytomegalovirus exposure and HLA in healthy donors. Study conclusions and caveats: Overall, approximately 150 TCR beta chains were annotated as cytomegalovirus-associated.

The PCR ran on 60 Vbeta and 13 Jbeta primers. Sequencing was performed with immunoSEQ multiplex PCR; in TCRdb, only in-frame clones are kept and a portion is missing. The table lists about 59,000 clones, about four fifths of them singletons. Points on this clone: As yet, its antigen is unknown.

The CDR3 extends over 14 amino acids. With 1 base removed from V and 4 bases from J, the gap between germline ends came to 10 bases. Germline CDR1 is MGHDK and CDR2 is SYGVNS. V and J are TRBV25-1 and TRBJ2-5; D unresolved. The receptor was derived from a man under 40 in good health and CMV-seropositive. The source material was PBMCs. DNA of the CDR3: TGTGCCAGCAGTGAATTGAACGAGCGAGAGACCCAGTACTTC. Amino acids: CASSELNERETQYF.